This entry lists 8 T cell receptor beta chains sequenced from one sample in a study of T cell changes during pregnancy in multiple sclerosis. Method: immunoSEQ multiplex PCR; TCRdb's copy keeps in-frame clones and lacks some. The table lists about 59,000 clones, about 92% of them singletons. The input for sequencing was peripheral blood, taken in the first trimester of pregnancy. Receptors originate from a female donor with multiple sclerosis, enrolled in a pregnancy study.

This CDR3 is CASSPAVLAGAYNEQFF. The CDR3 region has the DNA TGTGCCAGCAGCCCCGCCGTACTAGCGGGAGCCTACAATGAGCAGTTCTTC. The chain combines TRBV11-2 with TRBJ2-1; TRBD2 agrees at 11 bases. Per germline, CDR1 SGHAT and CDR2 FQNNGV. The CDR3 is made up of 17 amino acids. J was trimmed by 2 bases and V by 5 bases; bases with no gene match: 8.

V and J are TRBV7-8 and TRBJ2-3, with 7 bases fitting TRBD1. Germline V lookup: CDR1 SGHVS, CDR2 FQNEAQ. The CDR3 sequence is 15 residues long. V was clipped by 3 bases and J by 2 bases; unmatched bases: 5. The CDR3 DNA follows: TGTGCCAGCAGCTTCTGGGGACAGCTCACAGATACGCAGTATTTT. Protein product: CASSFWGQLTDTQYF. Filled out from reference TRBV7-8 and TRBJ2-3, the complete variable domain reads GAGVSQSPRYKVAKRGQDVALRCDPISGHVSLFWYQQALGQGPEFLTYFQNEAQLDKSGLPSDRFFAERPEGSVSTLKIQRTQQEDSAVYLCASSFWGQLTDTQYFGPGTRLTVL.

The chain has TRBV6-5 and TRBJ2-1; D is possibly TRBD2 (6 bases). There are 15 residues in the CDR3. Per germline, CDR1 MNHEY and CDR2 SVGAGI. V lost 2 bases to trimming and J lost 3 bases, with 11 bases between them. CDR3 coding DNA: TGTGCCAGCAGTTACGGGGGAGGCCGCTACAATGAGCAGTTCTTC. Its protein product is CASSYGGGRYNEQFF.

A single count supports this clone. The chain is built from TRBV9 and TRBJ2-2; a possible D gene is TRBD2 (6 bases). The V end was cut by 0 bases, the J end by 8 bases, with 17 bases between. The CDR3 extends over 16 amino acids. Germline lookup yields CDR1 SGDLS and CDR2 YYNGEE. The CDR3 sequence is CASSVDIRGTAGELFF. CDR3 nucleotides: TGTGCCAGCAGCGTAGATATCCGGGGGACCGCGGGGGAGCTGTTTTTT.

The chain has TRBV19 and TRBJ1-1; TRBD1 matches at 7 bases. In germline, CDR1 is LNHDA, CDR2 SQIVND (reference sequence). The CDR3 totals 17 residues. With V trimmed by 5 bases and J by 0 bases, 12 bases remained unmatched. In DNA form, the CDR3 reads TGTGCCAGTAGTCAATCACAGGGGATCGGTATGAACACTGAAGCTTTCTTT. This sequence encodes CASSQSQGIGMNTEAFF.

CDR3 bases: TGTGCCAGTAGACCCGGGACAGGGGATACCTACGAGCAGTACTTC. As protein: CASRPGTGDTYEQYF. V gene TRBV19 combines with J gene TRBJ2-7; 10 bases agree with TRBD1. The trim removed 6 bases at V and 2 bases at J, leaving 7 bases unmatched. This CDR3 contains 15 residues. The germline V gene encodes CDR1 LNHDA and CDR2 SQIVND (reference sequence).

The chain links TRBV6-4 to TRBJ1-2; 7 positions match TRBD1. From germline, CDR1 is MRHNA and CDR2 SNTAGT. V was clipped by 5 bases and J by 4 bases; unmatched bases: 10. The CDR3 is 15 residues long. The CDR3 here is CASSTQGGSSYGYTF. CDR3 DNA: TGTGCCAGCAGTACTCAGGGGGGATCCAGCTATGGCTACACCTTC.

The rearrangement joins TRBV14 to TRBJ2-3; D may be TRBD2 (5 bases). CDR3 size: 14 residues. CDR1 is SGHDN and CDR2 is FVKESK in the germline V gene. V was clipped by 5 bases and J by 0 bases, with 9 bases between them. The CDR3 region is CASSERSSTDTQYF. In DNA form, the CDR3 reads TGTGCCAGCAGCGAGCGGTCTAGCACAGATACGCAGTATTTT. The complete variable domain, with remaining parts taken from reference TRBV14 and TRBJ2-3, reads EAGVTQFPSHSVIEKGQTVTLRCDPISGHDNLYWYRRVMGKEIKFLLHFVKESKQDESGMPNNRFLAERTGGTYSTLKVQPAELEDSGVYFCASSERSSTDTQYFGPGTRLTVL.